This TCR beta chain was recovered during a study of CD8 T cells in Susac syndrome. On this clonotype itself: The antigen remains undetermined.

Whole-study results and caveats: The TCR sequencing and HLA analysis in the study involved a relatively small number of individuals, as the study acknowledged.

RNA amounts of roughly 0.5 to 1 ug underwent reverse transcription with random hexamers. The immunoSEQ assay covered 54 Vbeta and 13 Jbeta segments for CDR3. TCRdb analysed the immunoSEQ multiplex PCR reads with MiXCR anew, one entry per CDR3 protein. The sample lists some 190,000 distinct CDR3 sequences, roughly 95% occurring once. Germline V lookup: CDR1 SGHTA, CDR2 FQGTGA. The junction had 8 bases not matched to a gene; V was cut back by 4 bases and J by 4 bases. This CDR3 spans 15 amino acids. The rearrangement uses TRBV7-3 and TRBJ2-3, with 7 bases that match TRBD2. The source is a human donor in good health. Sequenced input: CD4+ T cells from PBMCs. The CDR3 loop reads CASSSLTSHPDTQYF. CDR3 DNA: TGTGCCAGCAGCTCCCTGACTAGCCACCCAGATACGCAGTATTTT.